This TCR beta chain was sequenced during a study of T cells in Graves' hyperthyroidism and ophthalmopathy. Study-level points and caveats: The majority of expanded thyroid clonotypes above 0.001 also appeared in blood.

Amplified regions were TCR beta CDR3 sequences from RNA transcripts. HTBI primers were employed in a first-round RT-PCR of the TCR CDR3. In TCRdb, the multiplex PCR reads were re-called with MiXCR into one record per CDR3 protein. The profile covers 300,000 to 450,000 distinct CDR3 sequences, with around a sixth appearing a single time and 28% taken by the ten largest. Patients were excluded for uncontrolled infection, other autoimmune disease, pregnancy or lactation. Per germline, CDR1 MNHEY and CDR2 SMNVEV (reference sequence). The ends were cut back, 0 bases at V and 4 bases at J, with 12 bases in the middle. The CDR3 is 15 amino acids. With respect to this clonotype: As yet, its antigen is unknown.

This chain uses TRBV27 with TRBJ1-2; D uncertain. The receptor was isolated from a woman younger than 35 with Graves' hyperthyroidism that later progressed to Graves' ophthalmopathy. Sample: blood. For the CDR3, the DNA is TGTGCCAGCAGTTTATCAAGGCAGCTTAGCTATGGCTACACCTTC. Amino acids: CASSLSRQLSYGYTF.